Listed here are 3 T cell receptor beta chains from one sample, sequenced in a study of shared T cell receptors in the human thymus (dated by TCRdb to the early 2020s). Libraries came from the immunoSEQ multiplex PCR assay. TCRdb's version of the immuneACCESS table is confined to in-frame rearrangements and falls short of the full clone set. An unresolved V gene accounts for under half of the shortfall where checked; the remainder is of unknown origin. The sample table shows more than 550,000 clones, and approximately 85% are seen once. The top ten hold roughly 0.01% of the sample. The sample was also linked to a second study, of human thymus T cells.

Sequenced sample: thymocytes. Receptors were obtained from a girl less than two years old with a congenital heart defect. Donor details come from another sample of the same person, matched by shared clones.

In its sample, this clone was seen a few times. V and J are TRBV9 and TRBJ1-2; 9 bases line up with TRBD1. The V gene end was trimmed by 0 bases and the J gene end by 5 bases; junction bases not matched to a gene: 5. The CDR3 runs 15 residues. The germline CDR1 and CDR2 sequences are SGDLS and YYNGEE. The CDR3 DNA sequence: TGTGCCAGCAGCGTAGGAGGGGACAGGGATTATGGCTACACCTTC. Translated: CASSVGGDRDYGYTF.

This clone was detected only a few times. The chain carries TRBV20-1 and TRBJ1-2, with a weak D call TRBD1 (5 bases). This CDR3 contains 11 residues. V was cut by 8 bases and J by 2 bases, with 9 bases left in between. The germline V gene encodes CDR1 DFQATT and CDR2 SNEGSKA (reference sequence). As DNA, the CDR3 is TGCAGTCCCAGGGTGAACTATGGCTACACCTTC. This encodes CSPRVNYGYTF.

The chain joins TRBV5-4 to TRBJ2-5; TRBD2 matches at 8 bases. The V gene's germline CDR1 is SGHNT and CDR2 YYREEE (reference sequence). V lost 4 bases and J lost 0; bases outside the gene matches: 8. The CDR3 runs 16 residues. CDR3: CASSLPGLEYQETQYF. In DNA, the CDR3 is TGTGCCAGCAGCCTGCCGGGACTAGAGTACCAAGAGACCCAGTACTTC. The whole variable domain, remainder taken from reference TRBV5-4 and TRBJ2-5, is ETGVTQSPTHLIKTRGQQVTLRCSSQSGHNTVSWYQQALGQGPQFIFQYYREEENGRGNFPPRFSGLQFPNYSSELNVNALELDDSALYLCASSLPGLEYQETQYFGPGTRLLVL.